This TCR beta chain was identified during a study of T cells in localized non-small cell lung cancer. Study-wide points: Greater T cell density in blood accompanied longer overall survival.

CDR3 size: 14 residues. The germline V and J ends were trimmed by 7 bases and 1 base, with 16 bases remaining between them. Germline assignment: CDR1 SQVTM and CDR2 ANQGSEA. Profiling relied on immunoSEQ multiplex PCR, and the TCRdb table lists in-frame clones only, not all of them. The top ten clones hold roughly 4% of a sample with 32,000 or so clones, roughly 88% of them seen once. As regards this clone: The antigen is undetermined.

The chain couples TRBV29-1 to TRBJ1-2, with D uncertain. This TCR derives from a man between 40 and 70 years old with stage I lung adenocarcinoma. This specimen was peripheral blood, taken before any cancer treatment. CDR3 in amino acids: CSATVTGGNYGYTF. In DNA, the CDR3 is TGCAGCGCAACCGTGACTGGCGGTAACTATGGCTACACCTTC.